The present T cell receptor (beta chain) was sequenced within a study of identical twins. TCRdb called the 5' RACE reads again in MiXCR, with one record for every CDR3 protein. Of approximately 500,000 distinct CDR3 sequences detected, roughly a quarter appear once; the ten largest clones hold 2.9%. This sample also belongs to another study, concerning T cells expressing NK-cell markers.

This receptor was obtained from a woman under 30 in good health. Source material: CD4+ T cells sorted from blood.

In nucleotides, the CDR3 is TGTGCCACTAAAAGAGGTGCCTACGAGCAGTACTTC. It translates to CATKRGAYEQYF. This sequence joins TRBV10-3 and TRBJ2-7; D gene uncertain. V was trimmed by 10 bases and J by 2 bases, leaving 12 bases between them. CDR3 length equals 12 residues. The germline CDR1 and CDR2 sequences are ENHRY and SYGVKD.